The rows below give T cell receptor beta chains drawn from one sample of a study of blood T cell repertoires in COVID-19. Sequenced by immunoSEQ multiplex PCR; TCRdb stores in-frame clones only, minus some. The data show about 150,000 clones, 90% seen once. The sequenced material came from peripheral blood. The receptors shown here come from a man in his fifties or sixties with acute or convalescent COVID-19. Each CDR3 is given with its conserved first and last residue. D genes are given only for firm matches. Clone size is stated in some rows and not others, as once, few, many or a class when expanded.

TRBJ1-1	.	TRBV15	TRBD1	TGTGCCACCAGCAGAGGGGGGACAGGGTTGGCTGAAGCTTTCTTT	CATSRGGTGLAEAFF
TRBJ1-2	.	TRBV9	.	TGTGCCAGCAGCGTAGACTGGGTTCGGGGGAACTATGGCTACACCTTC	CASSVDWVRGNYGYTF
TRBJ1-1	.	TRBV18	.	TGTGCCAGCTCACCACCGAGGGCTTTGAACACTGAAGCTTTCTTT	CASSPPRALNTEAFF
TRBJ1-3	.	TRBV28	.	TGTGCCAGCAGTGACGGAGGGGCTGGAAACACCATATATTTT	CASSDGGAGNTIYF
TRBJ1-5	.	TRBV2	.	TGTGCCAGCAGTGACGCCCAGATCAAACAGCCCCAGCATTTT	CASSDAQIKQPQHF
TRBJ2-3	.	TRBV10-3	TRBD2	TGTGCCATCAGCGGAAGCGGGAGGGAAAATACGCAGTATTTT	CAISGSGRENTQYF
TRBJ2-7	.	TRBV29-1	TRBD2	TGCAGCGTTGTGTCCGTGACTAGCGAAGTAGACGAGCAGTACTTC	CSVVSVTSEVDEQYF
TRBJ2-7	.	TRBV28	.	TGTGCCAGCGAGGGTACGGAATCGATATACGAGCAGTACTTC	CASEGTESIYEQYF
TRBJ1-2	.	TRBV5-1	TRBD1	TGCGCCAGTAGCACGCCGGGACAGGGGGCCGCTAACTATGGCTACACCTTC	CASSTPGQGAANYGYTF
TRBJ1-2	.	TRBV19	.	TGTGCCAGTAGTATCTTACCAGCGACTAACTATGGCTACACCTTC	CASSILPATNYGYTF
TRBJ2-2	few	TRBV18	.	TGTGCCAGCTCCCTCGTAGAAGGGACAAACACCGGGGAGCTGTTTTTT	CASSLVEGTNTGELFF
TRBJ2-1	.	TRBV6-5	TRBD2	TGTGCCAGCACCCGACTAGCGGGGGGATCCAATGAGCAGTTCTTC	CASTRLAGGSNEQFF
TRBJ1-2	.	TRBV27	.	TGTGCCAGCAGTTTAGGCCTTAACTATGGCTACACCTTC	CASSLGLNYGYTF
TRBJ2-2	.	TRBV29-1	TRBD1	TGCAGCGGTACAGGGGGCGGAACCGGGGAGCTGTTTTTT	CSGTGGGTGELFF
TRBJ2-7	.	TRBV27	TRBD1	TGTGCCAGCAGTTACGGACAGGGCTTAAGCTCCTACGAGCAGTACTTC	CASSYGQGLSSYEQYF
TRBJ1-2	.	TRBV9	.	TGTGCCAGCAGCTCACAGGGTCTCGGCTATGGCTACACCTTC	CASSSQGLGYGYTF
TRBJ1-1	.	TRBV24-1	TRBD1	TGTGCCACCAGTGACCCGGGGACAGGGGGAAAAGGTGAAGCTTTCTTT	CATSDPGTGGKGEAFF
TRBJ2-2	few	TRBV4-2	TRBD2	TGTGCCAGCAGCGACACTAGCGGGGCTAACACCGGGGAGCTGTTTTTT	CASSDTSGANTGELFF
TRBJ1-5	few	TRBV5-6	.	TGTGCCAGCAGCTTGTCCAGTCAGGGAATCTATAGCAATCAGCCCCAGCATTTT	CASSLSSQGIYSNQPQHF
TRBJ1-2	.	TRBV19	TRBD1	TGTGCCAGTAGTACCCAACAGGGGGCAAACTATGGCTACACCTTC	CASSTQQGANYGYTF
TRBJ1-5	.	TRBV11-2	.	TGTGCCAGCAGCCACAGGACGGATAGCAATCAGCCCCAGCATTTT	CASSHRTDSNQPQHF
TRBJ2-5	.	TRBV5-1	.	TGCGCCAGCAGCTTGGGGGCTTTGGCGCAAGAGACCCAGTACTTC	CASSLGALAQETQYF
TRBJ2-1	few	TRBV7-9	TRBD1	TGTGCCAGCAGGGATCCCAGGGGGCACAATGAGCAGTTCTTC	CASRDPRGHNEQFF
TRBJ2-5	.	TRBV7-9	.	TGTGCCAGCAGCTTAGGAGGAGGGCAAGAGACCCAGTACTTC	CASSLGGGQETQYF
TRBJ2-7	.	TRBV5-1	.	TGCGCCAGCAGCTTGGAGTCTAGCGTACGTTTCTCCCACGAGCAGTACTTC	CASSLESSVRFSHEQYF
TRBJ2-2	.	TRBV27	TRBD2	TGTGCCAGCAGTTTTTCGGGGACTAGCGAGACCGGGGAGCTGTTTTTT	CASSFSGTSETGELFF
TRBJ1-2	few	TRBV5-1	.	TGCGCCAGCAGCATCAGGGTTGGCACTAACTATGGCTACACCTTC	CASSIRVGTNYGYTF
TRBJ1-5	.	TRBV6-6	.	TGTGCCAGCAGTTCCCAGAATCAGCCCCAGCATTTT	CASSSQNQPQHF
TRBJ2-4	.	TRBV5-1	.	TGCGCCAGCAGCTTGGGGGACACAATAAACATTCAGTACTTC	CASSLGDTINIQYF
TRBJ2-1	.	TRBV30	TRBD2	TGTGCCTGGAGTGGACTAGCTTACAATGAGCAGTTCTTC	CAWSGLAYNEQFF
TRBJ2-2	.	TRBV6-2/TRBV6-3	.	TGTGCCAGCAGTACCCCGGGACACTCCGGGGAGCTGTTTTTT	CASSTPGHSGELFF
TRBJ1-2	.	TRBV18	.	TGTGCCAGCTCTCCCTCGGGGAACAATAACTATGGCTACACCTTC	CASSPSGNNNYGYTF
TRBJ1-6	.	TRBV2	TRBD1	TGTGCCAGCAGTACAGTCGGGACAGCGTATAATTCACCCCTCCACTTT	CASSTVGTAYNSPLHF
TRBJ2-1	.	TRBV5-8	TRBD2	TGTGCCAGCAGCCCCGGGACTAGCGAGATTAATGAGCAGTTCTTC	CASSPGTSEINEQFF
TRBJ2-1	.	TRBV7-9	.	TGTGCCAGCAGCCCAAGGACTGCCGGTTACAATGAGCAGTTCTTC	CASSPRTAGYNEQFF
TRBJ2-5	.	TRBV7-9	.	TGTGCCAGCAGCTCGGGGTCAGGACGGGAGACCCAGTACTTC	CASSSGSGRETQYF
TRBJ2-7	.	TRBV12-3/TRBV12-4	.	TGTGCCAGCAGTTTTAGGAGTGAGCAGTACTTC	CASSFRSEQYF
TRBJ2-2	.	TRBV19	.	TGTGCCAGTAGTATGTGGCCCGGGGAGCTGTTTTTT	CASSMWPGELFF
TRBJ2-1	.	TRBV4-1	TRBD2	TGCGCCAGCAAATACAAAGTAGCGGGGGGGAGGAATGAGCAGTTCTTC	CASKYKVAGGRNEQFF
TRBJ2-1	.	TRBV10-3	TRBD1	TGTGCCATCAGTCCCGGACAGGGGTCGGTCGCGAATGAGCAGTTCTTC	CAISPGQGSVANEQFF
TRBJ1-5	.	TRBV4-1	TRBD1	TGCGCCAGCAGCCAGGGAGACAGGGACAGCAATCAGCCCCAGCATTTT	CASSQGDRDSNQPQHF
TRBJ1-1	.	TRBV29-1	TRBD1	TGCAGCGGACAGGGGTGGAACACTGAAGCTTTCTTT	CSGQGWNTEAFF